These T cell receptor beta chains were read from a single sample in a study of human versus mouse CDR3 diversity and MHC coevolution. Assay: immunoSEQ multiplex PCR; the TCRdb copy retains only in-frame clones and omits some. The repertoire holds more than 55,000 clones, with just under 95% as singletons. Sample: naive CD4+ T cells from blood. All receptors derive from a person aged 55 to 69 in good health. Both conserved end residues are part of each CDR3. The D gene is left open where the match is weak. Rows give clone size only sometimes, using once, few, many, or a class for an expanded clone.

clone_size: NA; d_call: NA; v_call: TRBV7-9; j_call: TRBJ1-5; cdr3_aa: CASSLAEQNQPQHF; cdr3_nt: TGTGCCAGCAGCTTAGCGGAACAGAATCAGCCCCAGCATTTT
clone_size: NA; d_call: TRBD2; v_call: TRBV7-3; j_call: TRBJ2-1; cdr3_aa: CASSPGRGSYNEQFF; cdr3_nt: TGTGCCAGCAGCCCGGGGAGGGGCTCCTACAATGAGCAGTTCTTC
clone_size: NA; d_call: NA; v_call: TRBV11-2; j_call: TRBJ2-5; cdr3_aa: CASSSQPGYQETQYF; cdr3_nt: TGTGCCAGCAGCTCCCAGCCGGGGTACCAAGAGACCCAGTACTTC
clone_size: NA; d_call: TRBD2; v_call: TRBV19; j_call: TRBJ2-5; cdr3_aa: CASSISGLTETQYF; cdr3_nt: TGTGCCAGTAGTATTTCGGGACTAACGGAGACCCAGTACTTC
clone_size: NA; d_call: TRBD2; v_call: TRBV27; j_call: TRBJ2-2; cdr3_aa: CASSFFSGRAGGGELFF; cdr3_nt: TGTGCCAGCAGTTTCTTTAGCGGGAGGGCCGGAGGCGGGGAGCTGTTTTTT
clone_size: once; d_call: NA; v_call: TRBV19; j_call: TRBJ2-3; cdr3_aa: CASSIVGLGLQVTDTQYF; cdr3_nt: TGTGCCAGTAGTATAGTAGGCCTGGGACTCCAAGTCACAGATACGCAGTATTTT
clone_size: NA; d_call: TRBD2; v_call: TRBV4-2; j_call: TRBJ2-3; cdr3_aa: CASSQAAGITDTQYF; cdr3_nt: TGTGCCAGCAGCCAAGCAGCGGGAATCACAGATACGCAGTATTTT
clone_size: NA; d_call: NA; v_call: TRBV30; j_call: TRBJ1-1; cdr3_aa: CAWSGQMNTEAFF; cdr3_nt: TGTGCCTGGAGTGGACAGATGAACACTGAAGCTTTCTTT
clone_size: NA; d_call: TRBD2; v_call: TRBV9; j_call: TRBJ2-1; cdr3_aa: CASSVGPPLGTSGYYNEQFF; cdr3_nt: TGTGCCAGCAGCGTGGGACCTCCCCTCGGAACTAGCGGGTACTACAATGAGCAGTTCTTC
clone_size: NA; d_call: TRBD2; v_call: TRBV6-1; j_call: TRBJ2-1; cdr3_aa: CASRSGSRDEQFF; cdr3_nt: TGTGCCAGCAGAAGCGGGAGTCGCGATGAGCAGTTCTTC
clone_size: NA; d_call: TRBD2; v_call: TRBV27; j_call: TRBJ2-1; cdr3_aa: CASSLGTSGYNEQFF; cdr3_nt: TGTGCCAGCAGTTTAGGGACTAGCGGGTACAATGAGCAGTTCTTC
clone_size: NA; d_call: TRBD2; v_call: TRBV19; j_call: TRBJ2-1; cdr3_aa: CASSISGSSYNEQFF; cdr3_nt: TGTGCCAGTAGTATCAGCGGGAGCTCCTACAATGAGCAGTTCTTC
clone_size: NA; d_call: TRBD1; v_call: TRBV29-1; j_call: TRBJ2-3; cdr3_aa: CSVAGTGDTDTQYF; cdr3_nt: TGCAGCGTTGCCGGGACAGGGGACACAGATACGCAGTATTTT
clone_size: NA; d_call: NA; v_call: TRBV7-9; j_call: TRBJ2-5; cdr3_aa: CASIFGGGETQYF; cdr3_nt: TGTGCCAGCATCTTTGGGGGAGGAGAGACCCAGTACTTC
clone_size: NA; d_call: NA; v_call: TRBV30; j_call: TRBJ1-4; cdr3_aa: CAWGQAGRGKLFF; cdr3_nt: TGTGCCTGGGGCCAAGCGGGGCGTGGAAAACTGTTTTTT
clone_size: once; d_call: TRBD2; v_call: TRBV27; j_call: TRBJ2-7; cdr3_aa: CASSFRRLAGLSYEQYF; cdr3_nt: TGTGCCAGCAGTTTTCGTCGACTAGCGGGCCTCTCCTACGAGCAGTACTTC
clone_size: NA; d_call: NA; v_call: TRBV9; j_call: TRBJ2-1; cdr3_aa: CASSPTAYNEQFF; cdr3_nt: TGTGCCAGCAGCCCGACAGCCTACAATGAGCAGTTCTTC
clone_size: NA; d_call: NA; v_call: TRBV5-8; j_call: TRBJ2-7; cdr3_aa: CASSLINGRDYEQYF; cdr3_nt: TGTGCCAGCAGCTTGATTAACGGCAGAGACTACGAGCAGTACTTC
clone_size: NA; d_call: NA; v_call: TRBV2; j_call: TRBJ2-2; cdr3_aa: CASSDRGRLNTGELFF; cdr3_nt: TGTGCCAGCAGTGACAGGGGGAGGCTGAACACCGGGGAGCTGTTTTTT
clone_size: NA; d_call: TRBD2; v_call: TRBV5-4; j_call: TRBJ2-7; cdr3_aa: CASSLRVAGGYEQYF; cdr3_nt: TGTGCCAGCAGCTTGAGAGTAGCGGGAGGGTACGAGCAGTACTTC
clone_size: NA; d_call: NA; v_call: TRBV7-3; j_call: TRBJ2-2; cdr3_aa: CASTMRGGVNTGELFF; cdr3_nt: TGTGCCAGCACGATGAGAGGAGGAGTGAACACCGGGGAGCTGTTTTTT
clone_size: NA; d_call: NA; v_call: TRBV29-1; j_call: TRBJ1-3; cdr3_aa: CSVGADSNGNTIYF; cdr3_nt: TGCAGCGTAGGAGCCGACTCGAATGGAAACACCATATATTTT
clone_size: NA; d_call: NA; v_call: TRBV5-4; j_call: TRBJ2-3; cdr3_aa: CASSLEQVSTDTQYF; cdr3_nt: TGTGCCAGCAGCTTGGAGCAGGTTAGCACAGATACGCAGTATTTT
clone_size: NA; d_call: TRBD1; v_call: TRBV6-5; j_call: TRBJ2-4; cdr3_aa: CASRQQGAAKNIQYF; cdr3_nt: TGTGCCAGCAGGCAACAGGGGGCGGCCAAAAACATTCAGTACTTC
clone_size: NA; d_call: NA; v_call: TRBV6-8; j_call: TRBJ2-5; cdr3_aa: CASSYSVGRTETETQYF; cdr3_nt: TGTGCCAGCAGTTACTCGGTTGGGCGGACAGAAACAGAGACCCAGTACTTC
clone_size: NA; d_call: TRBD2; v_call: TRBV5-1; j_call: TRBJ2-7; cdr3_aa: CASSLGASGSHEQYF; cdr3_nt: TGCGCCAGCAGCTTGGGGGCTAGCGGGAGTCACGAGCAGTACTTC
clone_size: NA; d_call: NA; v_call: TRBV20-1; j_call: TRBJ2-7; cdr3_aa: CRGPYEQYF; cdr3_nt: TGCAGGGGCCCCTACGAGCAGTACTTC
clone_size: NA; d_call: NA; v_call: TRBV11-2; j_call: TRBJ2-2; cdr3_aa: CASSLFLATGELFF; cdr3_nt: TGTGCCAGCAGCTTATTCCTAGCAACCGGGGAGCTGTTTTTT
clone_size: NA; d_call: NA; v_call: TRBV6-1; j_call: TRBJ2-7; cdr3_aa: CASSDSWRSSYEQYF; cdr3_nt: TGTGCCAGCAGTGACTCATGGCGGAGCTCCTACGAGCAGTACTTC
clone_size: NA; d_call: TRBD1; v_call: TRBV25-1; j_call: TRBJ1-2; cdr3_aa: CASRRQGSNYGYTF; cdr3_nt: TGTGCCAGCAGACGACAGGGTTCGAACTATGGCTACACCTTC
clone_size: once; d_call: NA; v_call: TRBV7-9; j_call: TRBJ2-3; cdr3_aa: CASSGGTSRRGTDTQYF; cdr3_nt: TGTGCCAGCAGCGGAGGGACCTCTCGACGGGGCACAGATACGCAGTATTTT
clone_size: once; d_call: NA; v_call: TRBV9; j_call: TRBJ1-1; cdr3_aa: CASSDQNGVAEAFF; cdr3_nt: TGTGCCAGCAGCGACCAGAACGGGGTCGCTGAAGCTTTCTTT
clone_size: NA; d_call: TRBD1; v_call: TRBV20-1; j_call: TRBJ1-3; cdr3_aa: CSAGQGNTIYF; cdr3_nt: TGCAGTGCAGGACAGGGGAACACCATATATTTT
clone_size: NA; d_call: TRBD2; v_call: TRBV25-1; j_call: TRBJ2-7; cdr3_aa: CASSTPGLETYF; cdr3_nt: TGTGCCAGCAGTACCCCGGGACTAGAGACCTACTTC
clone_size: NA; d_call: TRBD1; v_call: TRBV18; j_call: TRBJ1-5; cdr3_aa: CASSPGTGASNQPQHF; cdr3_nt: TGTGCCAGCTCACCAGGGACAGGGGCCAGCAATCAGCCCCAGCATTTT
clone_size: NA; d_call: NA; v_call: TRBV6-6; j_call: TRBJ1-5; cdr3_aa: CASSYSSGRDNQPQHF; cdr3_nt: TGTGCCAGCAGTTACTCTTCTGGGAGGGACAATCAGCCCCAGCATTTT